This is a list of T cell receptor beta chains from one sample in a study of blood T cells in healthy people across ages. TCRdb called the 5' RACE reads again in MiXCR, with one record for every CDR3 protein. The table has about 380,000 distinct CDR3 sequences, 50% to 60% seen once. The source material was blood. The receptor set was obtained from a man between 60 and 75 years old in good health. CDR3s include the opening cysteine and the closing phenylalanine or tryptophan. A D gene is named only where the DNA matches it firmly. Clone size is shown for a subset of rows, as once, few, many or a class of expanded clone.

cdr3_nt: TGTGCCAGCAGCTTGAACTTGGGCGAGCAGTTCTTC; cdr3_aa: CASSLNLGEQFF; d_call: .; j_call: TRBJ2-1; v_call: TRBV11-3; clone_size: .
cdr3_nt: TGCAGTGCTAGATCATTGGGGACAGGGCCAGGAGAGACCCAGTACTTC; cdr3_aa: CSARSLGTGPGETQYF; d_call: TRBD1; j_call: TRBJ2-5; v_call: TRBV20-1; clone_size: .
cdr3_nt: TGCAGCGTTCGGGCGGGGGTAAACTACAATGAGCAGTTCTTC; cdr3_aa: CSVRAGVNYNEQFF; d_call: TRBD2; j_call: TRBJ2-1; v_call: TRBV29-1; clone_size: few
cdr3_nt: TGTGCCACCAGCAACAGCCTGCTAGCGGGAGAGATCTCCTACAATGAGCAGTTCTTC; cdr3_aa: CATSNSLLAGEISYNEQFF; d_call: TRBD2; j_call: TRBJ2-1; v_call: TRBV15; clone_size: .
cdr3_nt: TGTGCCAGCAGTTTACGGGCAGCAGGAAGCACTGAAGCTTTCTTT; cdr3_aa: CASSLRAAGSTEAFF; d_call: .; j_call: TRBJ1-1; v_call: TRBV12-3/TRBV12-4; clone_size: .
cdr3_nt: TGTGCCAGCAGTTCCGACAGGGCCTCGCCACCCCTCCACTTT; cdr3_aa: CASSSDRASPPLHF; d_call: TRBD1; j_call: TRBJ1-6; v_call: TRBV6-2/TRBV6-3; clone_size: few
cdr3_nt: TGTGCCAGCAGCTTACTAAGGGGAGGCCAAGAGACCCAGTACTTC; cdr3_aa: CASSLLRGGQETQYF; d_call: .; j_call: TRBJ2-5; v_call: TRBV7-9; clone_size: once
cdr3_nt: TGCAGTGCTAGAATGGGGCCGGGGGAGACCCAGTACTTC; cdr3_aa: CSARMGPGETQYF; d_call: .; j_call: TRBJ2-5; v_call: TRBV20-1; clone_size: .
cdr3_nt: TGTGCCAGCAGCTTAGTCGGGGGCCGGGGCAATGAGCAGTTCTTC; cdr3_aa: CASSLVGGRGNEQFF; d_call: .; j_call: TRBJ2-1; v_call: TRBV7-9; clone_size: .
cdr3_nt: TGTGCCAGCAGCCTTAGTCGGGGGGCGAGCTCCTACGAGCAGTACTTC; cdr3_aa: CASSLSRGASSYEQYF; d_call: .; j_call: TRBJ2-7; v_call: TRBV4-2; clone_size: many
cdr3_nt: TGTGCCAGCAGGACCCTAGCGGGGGGTTTCAATGAGCAGTTCTTC; cdr3_aa: CASRTLAGGFNEQFF; d_call: TRBD2; j_call: TRBJ2-1; v_call: TRBV11-2; clone_size: .
cdr3_nt: TGTGCCAGCAGCCAACAAGCATACAATGAGCAGTTCTTC; cdr3_aa: CASSQQAYNEQFF; d_call: .; j_call: TRBJ2-1; v_call: TRBV6-2/TRBV6-3; clone_size: .
cdr3_nt: TGTGCCAGCAGCTTAGATGACTTGATATACGAGCAGTACTTC; cdr3_aa: CASSLDDLIYEQYF; d_call: .; j_call: TRBJ2-7; v_call: TRBV11-2; clone_size: .
cdr3_nt: TGTGCCAGCAGTCACCGGGCGTACGAGCAGTACTTC; cdr3_aa: CASSHRAYEQYF; d_call: .; j_call: TRBJ2-7; v_call: TRBV6-5; clone_size: .
cdr3_nt: TGCAGTGCTATGCTGGACAGGGGGCTGGAAGAGACCCAGTACTTC; cdr3_aa: CSAMLDRGLEETQYF; d_call: TRBD1; j_call: TRBJ2-5; v_call: TRBV20-1; clone_size: .
cdr3_nt: TGTGCCAGCAGCTTGCCCGGGACAGGGGTCTACAATGAGCAGTTCTTC; cdr3_aa: CASSLPGTGVYNEQFF; d_call: TRBD1; j_call: TRBJ2-1; v_call: TRBV7-2; clone_size: few